Following are 18 T cell receptor beta chains from one sample sequenced in a study of sequential checkpoint blockade in melanoma. TCRdb's table, derived via immunoSEQ multiplex PCR, lists solely in-frame clones and lacks some. The repertoire consists of 18,000 or so clones, with about 74% occurring once and the leading ten covering 30% to 40%. Treatment noted: randomized to nivolumab then ipilimumab (arm A) or the reverse (arm B). The specimen comprised CD8+ T cells sorted from blood (inferred from file names), sampled from a patient given nivolumab and ipilimumab in sequence. These receptor sequences come from a human donor with melanoma.

The CDR3 spells CASSFPNRDRAYF. In DNA, the CDR3 is TGTGCCAGCAGTTTCCCTAACCGGGACAGGGCTTACTTC. The rearrangement joins TRBV28 to TRBJ2-7, with 9 positions matching TRBD1. CDR1 MDHEN and CDR2 SYDVKM come from the germline V gene. J lost 13 bases, V lost 3 bases, and 10 bases had no gene match. CDR3 size: 13 residues.

V is TRBV7-9 and J is TRBJ2-5, with D tentatively TRBD2 (5 bases). The V and J ends lost 5 bases and 3 bases respectively, with 13 bases between them. The CDR3 extends over 14 amino acids. Germline V CDR1 and CDR2: SEHNR, FQNEAQ (reference sequence). The CDR3 here is CASSHPVGEETQYF. CDR3 nucleotides: TGTGCCAGCAGCCACCCGGTCGGGGAAGAGACCCAGTACTTC.

The chain couples TRBV28 to TRBJ2-7, with 7 bases matching TRBD2. The CDR3 totals 15 residues. Germline V gives CDR1 MDHEN, CDR2 SYDVKM. J lost 1 base, V lost 4 bases, and 7 bases had no gene match. The CDR3 reads CASSSLAGVSYEQYF. The CDR3 coding sequence is TGTGCCAGCAGTTCTCTGGCGGGAGTTTCCTACGAGCAGTACTTC.

The chain recombines TRBV4-1 with TRBJ2-7; tentatively, D is TRBD1 (8 bases). This CDR3 spans 15 amino acids. V was trimmed by 1 base and J by 5 bases, leaving 15 bases between them. Germline CDR1 is MGHRA and CDR2 is YSYEKL. The CDR3: CASSQGTGGAHEQYF. The CDR3 DNA reads TGCGCCAGCAGCCAAGGTACAGGGGGGGCCCACGAGCAGTACTTC.

This sequence joins TRBV11-2 and TRBJ2-1, with TRBD2 matching 7 bases. The germline CDR1 and CDR2 sequences are SGHAT and FQNNGV. Trimming cost V 4 bases and J 7 bases; bases outside gene matches: 16. The CDR3 totals 17 residues. The CDR3 DNA reads as TGTGCCAGCAGCTCCATGGGGGGGGGTCGCGTGTGGAATGAGCAGTTCTTC. It translates to CASSSMGGGRVWNEQFF.

V gene TRBV5-6 combines with J gene TRBJ2-3, with D possibly being TRBD2 (6 bases). Germline V CDR1 and CDR2: SGHDT, YYEEEE. The CDR3 runs to 12 residues. The V end lost 7 bases, the J end lost 3 bases, and 9 bases lay between the germline ends. CDR3 loop: CASGRGTDTQYF. CDR3 nucleotides: TGTGCCAGCGGGCGGGGTACAGATACGCAGTATTTT.

The chain joins TRBV28 to TRBJ2-1; 7 positions agree with TRBD2. This CDR3 is 15 amino acids long. The ends lost 7 bases at V and 2 bases at J; junction bases unmatched: 8. CDR1 and CDR2 (germline): MDHEN, SYDVKM. The CDR3 protein is CASKIPGGTYNEQFF. The CDR3 nucleotides are TGTGCCAGCAAAATACCGGGAGGCACCTACAATGAGCAGTTCTTC.

The chain carries TRBV7-9 and TRBJ1-2; TRBD1 is a possible D gene (6 bases). Germline lookup yields CDR1 SEHNR and CDR2 FQNEAQ (reference sequence). Trimming stripped 1 base from V and 6 bases from J, with 12 bases between. This CDR3 has 14 amino acids. CDR3 protein: CASSLGGGADGYTF. The CDR3 nucleotides read TGTGCCAGCAGCTTAGGGGGGGGCGCGGATGGCTACACCTTC.

This chain links TRBV4-3 with TRBJ2-7; D not resolved. The CDR3 is made up of 14 amino acids. The ends were cut back, 0 bases at V and 1 base at J, with 7 bases in the middle. Germline V gene sequence: CDR1 LGHNA, CDR2 YSLEER. CDR3 sequence (DNA): TGCGCCAGCAGCCAAGATCTCGGGTCCTACGAGCAGTACTTC. Translated: CASSQDLGSYEQYF.

V is TRBV6-1 and J is TRBJ2-2, with TRBD2 identical over 7 bases. With 11 bases clipped from V and 7 bases from J, the junction kept 13 bases outside the gene matches. Germline V lookup: CDR1 MNHNS, CDR2 SASEGT. The CDR3 length is 14 residues. CDR3 in DNA: TGTGCCGGACTTCCGCGGGAGTTTATCGGGGAGCTGTTTTTT. The encoded protein is CAGLPREFIGELFF.

This clone has only a few counts. This chain connects TRBV6-1 to TRBJ1-5; the D gene is possibly TRBD1 (5 bases). CDR1 and CDR2 (germline): MNHNS, SASEGT. V was trimmed by 0 bases and J by 5 bases, leaving 11 bases between them. The CDR3 runs to 15 residues. The CDR3 spells CASSEAGQGHQPQHF. The CDR3 DNA is TGTGCCAGCAGTGAAGCGGGGCAGGGCCATCAGCCCCAGCATTTT.

This clone turned up a few times. The chain couples TRBV5-4 to TRBJ1-1; the D is unclear. V gave up 0 bases and J gave up 7 bases, with 7 bases separating them. There are 12 residues in the CDR3. The germline V gene encodes CDR1 SGHNT and CDR2 YYREEE (reference sequence). CDR3 nucleotide sequence: TGTGCCAGCAGCTTGGCGGGAAGTGAAGCTTTCTTT. The encoded protein is CASSLAGSEAFF.

This clone is labeled as medium-sized. This chain links TRBV4-1 with TRBJ1-4, with 9 bases aligning to TRBD1. The V gene end was trimmed by 4 bases and the J gene end by 3 bases; junction bases not matched to a gene: 9. This CDR3 has 17 amino acids. Per the germline V gene, CDR1 is MGHRA and CDR2 is YSYEKL. For the CDR3, the DNA is TGCGCCAGCAGCCCAGTCCCGGGACAGGGACCTAATGAAAAACTGTTTTTT. This translates into CASSPVPGQGPNEKLFF.

This clone was counted a single time. V gene TRBV4-1 combines with J gene TRBJ1-5; D gene unclear. Trimming took off 0 bases at V and 2 bases at J, with 11 bases between the two ends. The CDR3 covers 16 residues. Per the germline V gene, CDR1 is MGHRA and CDR2 is YSYEKL. The CDR3 loop is CASSQEMELGNQPQHF. CDR3 coding DNA: TGCGCCAGCAGCCAAGAGATGGAGCTCGGCAATCAGCCCCAGCATTTT.

DNA for the CDR3: TGTGCCAGCAGCGGGACAGGGGGCTTAGACGAGCAGTACTTC. This codes for CASSGTGGLDEQYF. J is TRBJ2-7 and V is TRBV28; 12 bases fit TRBD1. J lost 5 bases, V lost 6 bases, and 5 bases had no gene match. The CDR3 has 14 amino acids. Germline CDR1 is MDHEN and CDR2 is SYDVKM.

V is TRBV30 and J is TRBJ1-1, with D maybe TRBD1 (5 bases). Germline V gene data show CDR1 as GTSNPN and CDR2 as SVGIG (reference sequence). This CDR3 comprises 13 residues. V lost 3 bases to trimming and J lost 3 bases, with 11 bases between them. The CDR3 bases are TGTGCCTGGAGCGGTGCAGGGTACACTGAAGCTTTCTTT. It encodes CAWSGAGYTEAFF.

This chain joins TRBV10-1 and TRBJ2-7, with TRBD2 as a possible D gene (5 bases). Germline assignment: CDR1 WNHNN and CDR2 SYGVQD (reference sequence). This CDR3 is built from 13 residues. Between the trimmed V and J ends, which lost 2 bases and 7 bases, there was a span of 12 bases. DNA of the CDR3: TGCGCCAGCAGTGAGGGACTGGCTTGGGAGCAGTACTTC. The encoded protein is CASSEGLAWEQYF.

This clone was counted between two and nine times. Sequence at one end of the junction differs from germline and may be a read error. The chain couples TRBV27 to TRBJ1-6; a possible D gene is TRBD1 (6 bases). This CDR3 is 16 amino acids long. Germline V gives CDR1 MNHEY, CDR2 SMNVEV (reference sequence). CDR3 nucleotides: TGTGCCAGCAGGAAAGGGGACAAGAGGATTAATTCCCCCCTCCACTTT. Translating gives CASRKGDKRINSPLHF.